These 20 T cell receptor beta chains were sequenced from one sample in a study of blood T cell repertoires in COVID-19. Sequencing was performed with immunoSEQ multiplex PCR; in TCRdb, only in-frame clones are kept and a portion is missing. The sample has around 270,000 clones; approximately 80% are singletons. Sequenced: peripheral blood. Receptor source: a man in his fifties or sixties with acute or convalescent COVID-19.

This chain uses TRBV6-2 or TRBV6-3 with TRBJ1-1; D call uncertain. The V and J ends lost 2 bases and 1 base respectively, with 5 bases between them. The CDR3 has 13 residues. CDR1 MNHEY and CDR2 SVGEGT come from the germline V gene. The CDR3 nucleotides are TGTGCCAGCAGTTACGGGCAGAACACTGAAGCTTTCTTT. Residues: CASSYGQNTEAFF.

The chain couples TRBV7-2 to TRBJ2-1; perhaps TRBD2 as D (6 bases). This CDR3 comprises 13 residues. Germline V gene lookup returns CDR1 SGHTA and CDR2 FQGNSA. V lost 4 bases to trimming and J lost 9 bases, with 13 bases between them. CDR3 nucleotide sequence: TGTGCCAGCAGCTCGACTAGATTACTTGAGCAGTTCTTC. Translating it yields CASSSTRLLEQFF. Complete variable domain (other parts from reference TRBV7-2 and TRBJ2-1): GAGVSQSPSNKVTEKGKDVELRCDPISGHTALYWYRQSLGQGLEFLIYFQGNSAPDKSGLPSDRFSAERTGGSVSTLTIQRTQQEDSAVYLCASSSTRLLEQFFGPGTRLTVL.

The V call is TRBV11-2, the J call TRBJ2-1; 12 nucleotides agree with TRBD2. This CDR3 is 18 amino acids long. V gave up 3 bases and J gave up 4 bases; unmatched junction bases: 10. From germline, CDR1 is SGHAT and CDR2 FQNNGV. As DNA, the CDR3 is TGTGCCAGCAGCTTGGCTAGCGGGGGGGCTCGGGCTTACAATGAGCAGTTCTTC. Encoded protein: CASSLASGGARAYNEQFF.

The rearrangement joins TRBV7-8 to TRBJ1-6; D ambiguous. Deletions cut 5 bases from V and 5 bases from J, with 16 bases between. CDR3 size: 16 residues. Germline values: CDR1 SGHVS, CDR2 FQNEAQ. CDR3 sequence reads: CASSQDRLRDNSPLHF. Written as DNA, the CDR3 is TGTGCCAGCAGCCAAGACCGCCTTCGGGATAATTCACCCCTCCACTTT.

J is TRBJ2-1 and V is TRBV6-6; 14 bases fit TRBD2. The germline gives CDR1 MNHNY, CDR2 SVGAGI (reference sequence). This CDR3 comprises 14 residues. J lost 9 bases, V lost 6 bases, and 4 bases had no gene match. The CDR3, as DNA: TGTGCCAGCAGGACTAGCGGGAGGGCAAGTGAGCAGTTCTTC. Translated: CASRTSGRASEQFF.

CDR3 amino acids: CASSLSGTGFGNTIYF. CDR3 bases: TGTGCCAGCAGTTTATCGGGGACAGGGTTCGGAAACACCATATATTTT. The chain couples TRBV27 to TRBJ1-3; 9 bases are a match to TRBD1. Germline V gene sequence: CDR1 MNHEY, CDR2 SMNVEV (reference sequence). The CDR3 contains 16 residues. V trimming: 0 bases; J trimming: 4 bases; junction bases outside the gene matches: 4.

The V and J genes are TRBV7-8 and TRBJ1-1; possible D gene TRBD1, 5 bases. The germline V and J ends were trimmed by 3 bases and 1 base, with 9 bases remaining between them. The germline CDR1 and CDR2 sequences are SGHVS and FQNEAQ. The CDR3 consists of 14 residues. In nucleotides, the CDR3 is TGTGCCAGCAGCTTTTGGGGCGAGAACACTGAAGCTTTCTTT. The encoded protein is CASSFWGENTEAFF.

This chain joins TRBV28 and TRBJ2-7, with 11 bases lining up with TRBD1. J gave up 0 bases and V 6 bases, and 4 bases lay outside the gene matches. In germline, CDR1 is MDHEN, CDR2 SYDVKM. The CDR3 runs to 15 residues. CDR3 protein: CASSFGTGGSYEQYF. CDR3 DNA: TGTGCCAGCAGCTTTGGGACAGGGGGCTCCTACGAGCAGTACTTC.

The V call is TRBV5-1, the J call TRBJ1-6; D gene uncertain. Trimming took 0 bases from V and 7 from J, leaving 14 bases between them. The CDR3 has 16 residues. Per the germline V gene, CDR1 is SGHRS and CDR2 is YFSETQ. In nucleotides, the CDR3 is TGCGCCAGCAGCTTGGCGGGCGGGTCGAACAATTCACCCCTCCACTTT. Its translation is CASSLAGGSNNSPLHF.

V usage is TRBV6-5 and J usage is TRBJ1-2, with 9 bases that match TRBD1. The germline gives CDR1 MNHEY, CDR2 SVGAGI. This CDR3 comprises 14 residues. V gave up 6 bases and J gave up 9 bases; unmatched junction bases: 11. CDR3 nucleotides: TGTGCCAGCAGCCGGGACAGGGAAATTATTCGCTACACCTTC. This codes for CASSRDREIIRYTF.

The rearrangement links TRBV7-9 to TRBJ1-2; D might be TRBD1 (5 bases). Germline V gives CDR1 SEHNR, CDR2 FQNEAQ (reference sequence). Between the trimmed V and J ends, which lost 6 bases and 5 bases, there was a span of 16 bases. There are 14 residues in the CDR3. CDR3 DNA sequence: TGTGCCAGCAGTTCCCCGGGGGGATTTTATGGCTACACCTTC. It encodes CASSSPGGFYGYTF.

This clone showed up just a few times. The chain employs TRBV28 and TRBJ1-3, with 8 bases aligning to TRBD1. CDR3 length: 14 amino acids. Trimming cost V 9 bases and J 2 bases; bases outside gene matches: 6. Germline-derived CDR1 and CDR2 are MDHEN and SYDVKM. CDR3 region: CASMTGDTGNTIYF. The CDR3 DNA sequence: TGTGCCAGTATGACAGGGGACACTGGAAACACCATATATTTT. Together with reference TRBV28 and TRBJ1-3, the CDR3 gives the full variable domain: DVKVTQSSRYLVKRTGEKVFLECVQDMDHENMFWYRQDPGLGLRLIYFSYDVKMKEKGDIPEGYSVSREKKERFSLILESASTNQTSMYLCASMTGDTGNTIYFGEGSWLTVV.

The V gene is TRBV7-6, the J gene TRBJ2-3; D is unresolved. Germline CDR1 is SGHVS and CDR2 is FNYEAQ. The CDR3 is 13 residues long. Trimming shortened V by 5 bases and J by 3 bases, and 9 bases separated the two germline ends. CDR3 coding DNA: TGTGCCAGCAGCATTCTGACTACAGATACGCAGTATTTT. Residues: CASSILTTDTQYF.

The chain uses TRBV5-1 and TRBJ1-3; D is uncertain. The CDR3 spans 16 residues. Germline V gene data show CDR1 as SGHRS and CDR2 as YFSETQ. The V end lost 0 bases, the J end lost 0 bases, and 10 bases lay between the germline ends. CDR3: CASSLGHQSSGNTIYF. CDR3 sequence (DNA): TGCGCCAGCAGCTTGGGACACCAGAGCTCTGGAAACACCATATATTTT.

Notes on this clone: This sample also contains other DNA sequences that code for the same CDR3. The chain has TRBV19 and TRBJ2-5; D might be TRBD2 (6 bases). This CDR3 has 12 residues. V lost 6 bases, J lost 5 bases, and 10 bases lay in between. Germline V lookup: CDR1 LNHDA, CDR2 SQIVND (reference sequence). The CDR3 nucleotides are TGTGCCAGTAGACAGGCGGGGGAGACCCAGTACTTC. This codes for CASRQAGETQYF. Filled out from reference TRBV19 and TRBJ2-5, the complete variable domain reads DGGITQSPKYLFRKEGQNVTLSCEQNLNHDAMYWYRQDPGQGLRLIYYSQIVNDFQKGDIAEGYSVSREKKESFPLTVTSAQKNPTAFYLCASRQAGETQYFGPGTRLLVL.

This chain connects TRBV5-6 to TRBJ2-7; maybe TRBD1 (5 bases). With 5 bases removed from V and 4 bases from J, the gap between germline ends came to 13 bases. Germline CDR1 is SGHDT and CDR2 is YYEEEE. CDR3 length: 13 amino acids. CDR3 sequence (DNA): TGTGCCAGCAGTTGGCAAGGGGCATACGAGCAGTACTTC. Amino acids: CASSWQGAYEQYF.

DNA of the CDR3: TGTGCCAGCAGCGGGTCTCCGGGGGGCTTTGAGACCCAGTACTTC. It translates to CASSGSPGGFETQYF. V gene TRBV13 combines with J gene TRBJ2-5; TRBD2 is a possible D gene (7 bases). This CDR3 spans 15 amino acids. CDR1 is PRHDT, CDR2 FYEKMQ, per germline (reference sequence). V was cut by 5 bases and J by 5 bases, with 18 bases left in between.

This clone was found once. The chain uses TRBV3-1 (or the pseudogene TRBV3-2) and TRBJ2-1, with D perhaps matching TRBD2 (5 bases). Germline loops: CDR1 LGHDT, CDR2 YNNKEL (reference sequence). Trimming cost V 4 bases and J 7 bases, with 14 bases left between them. The CDR3 loop spans 14 amino acids. CDR3 protein: CASSPQDFSNEQFF. The CDR3 region has the DNA TGTGCCAGCAGCCCGCAGGACTTCTCGAATGAGCAGTTCTTC.

This clone has only a few counts. V gene TRBV2 combines with J gene TRBJ2-7; 7 bases are a match to TRBD1. J gave up 3 bases and V 5 bases, and 10 bases lay outside the gene matches. This CDR3 comprises 15 residues. Germline lookup yields CDR1 SNHLY and CDR2 FYNNEI. DNA of the CDR3: TGTGCCAGCAGTCATGCACTCCGGGACAGCTACGAGCAGTACTTC. Its translation is CASSHALRDSYEQYF. The full variable domain, completed using reference TRBV2 and TRBJ2-7, is EPEVTQTPSHQVTQMGQEVILRCVPISNHLYFYWYRQILGQKVEFLVSFYNNEISEKSEIFDDQFSVERPDGSNFTLKIRSTKLEDSAMYFCASSHALRDSYEQYFGPGTRLTVT.

The rearrangement links TRBV29-1 to TRBJ1-5, with D possibly TRBD1 on 6 matching bases. Germline V gives CDR1 SQVTM, CDR2 ANQGSEA. The CDR3 spans 17 residues. Trimming took off 7 bases at V and 0 bases at J, with 22 bases between the two ends. The DNA of the CDR3 is TGCAGCGCCCGTCCATGGCACAGGGAAATTAGCAATCAGCCCCAGCATTTT. Amino acid sequence: CSARPWHREISNQPQHF.